This T cell receptor beta chain was recorded in a study of PD-1 blockade in classical Hodgkin lymphoma. Profiling relied on immunoSEQ multiplex PCR, and the TCRdb table lists in-frame clones only, not all of them. This table has about 10,000 clones, about 91% appearing once. Comments on this clone: Its antigen is as yet unknown.

Regarding time point: newly diagnosed, previously untreated cHL patient sample. Applied to thawed PBMCs, magnetic negative selection was the method used to isolate CD8+ T cells. Serving as comparison were PBMCs from newly diagnosed, untreated classical Hodgkin lymphoma, which were sequenced alongside the relapsed/refractory trial patients. Study-wide points: Factors driving the repertoire differences, possibly disease activity or prior therapy, remain undefined. Newly diagnosed patients reportedly had lower baseline TCR diversity than healthy donors.

The ends lost 9 bases at V and 7 bases at J; junction bases unmatched: 6. CDR1 is MNHEY, CDR2 SVGAGI, per germline. This CDR3 is 13 amino acids long. Sample: CD8+ T cells from blood. The genes are TRBV6-5 and TRBJ2-1, with 10 bases aligning to TRBD2. The receptor's source is a human donor with classical Hodgkin lymphoma. CDR3 in amino acids: CASGSSGSNEQFF. DNA of the CDR3: TGTGCCAGTGGGTCTAGCGGGAGTAATGAGCAGTTCTTC.